The 31 T cell receptor beta chains below come from one sample, sequenced in a study of cytomegalovirus exposure and HLA in healthy donors. The PCR had 60 Vbeta and 13 Jbeta primers. Produced via immunoSEQ multiplex PCR; TCRdb's table is partial and in-frame only. The sample contains 150,000 or so clones, 60% to 80% of which appear only once. The sequenced material came from PBMCs. The receptors stem from a man aged 25-45 years in good health and CMV-seropositive.

This sequence joins TRBV4-1 and TRBJ2-1; D not resolved. Trimming pared 0 bases from V and 7 bases from J, leaving 10 bases between. CDR1 MGHRA and CDR2 YSYEKL come from the germline V gene. This CDR3 has 14 residues. CDR3 sequence reads: CASSQDRLMNEQFF. The CDR3 DNA is TGCGCCAGCAGCCAAGATCGACTGATGAATGAGCAGTTCTTC.

This chain connects TRBV6-1 to TRBJ2-3; unclear D gene. V lost 2 bases, J lost 7 bases, and 7 bases lay in between. Germline CDR1 and CDR2: MNHNS and SASEGT. The CDR3 sequence is 12 residues long. DNA of the CDR3: TGTGCCAGCAGTGAACGCGGTTATACGCAGTATTTT. As protein: CASSERGYTQYF.

The rearrangement uses TRBV29-1 and TRBJ2-7; 9 bases fit TRBD2. From germline, CDR1 is SQVTM and CDR2 ANQGSEA. V lost 7 bases and J lost 2; bases outside the gene matches: 6. The CDR3 loop spans 13 amino acids. This CDR3 is CSAKTSGPYEQYF. CDR3 in DNA: TGCAGCGCAAAGACTAGCGGTCCCTACGAGCAGTACTTC.

This chain connects TRBV28 to TRBJ2-5; 10 nucleotides agree with TRBD2. V trimming: 1 base; J trimming: 4 bases; junction bases outside the gene matches: 12. The CDR3 is 18 amino acids. Germline lookup yields CDR1 MDHEN and CDR2 SYDVKM. The CDR3 here is CASSLSGLAGVGLETQYF. The CDR3 DNA reads as TGTGCCAGCAGTTTATCCGGGCTAGCGGGAGTTGGGTTAGAGACCCAGTACTTC. Combining the CDR3 with reference TRBV28 and TRBJ2-5 gives the whole variable domain DVKVTQSSRYLVKRTGEKVFLECVQDMDHENMFWYRQDPGLGLRLIYFSYDVKMKEKGDIPEGYSVSREKKERFSLILESASTNQTSMYLCASSLSGLAGVGLETQYFGPGTRLLVL.

The genes are TRBV15 and TRBJ2-3, with 9 bases matching TRBD1. The CDR3 loop spans 15 amino acids. The V gene end was trimmed by 1 base and the J gene end by 4 bases; junction bases not matched to a gene: 3. CDR1 LNHNV and CDR2 YYDKDF come from the germline V gene (reference sequence). DNA of the CDR3: TGTGCCACCAGCAGAGTGACAGGGGGTGCAGATACGCAGTATTTT. Protein sequence: CATSRVTGGADTQYF.

The chain is built from TRBV5-4 and TRBJ2-7; 8 positions match TRBD1. The CDR3 has 14 amino acids. Trimming at V came to 4 bases and at J to 2 bases, leaving 5 bases not matched to a gene. The germline V gene encodes CDR1 SGHNT and CDR2 YYREEE (reference sequence). CDR3: CASSGTGAAYEQYF. CDR3 DNA: TGTGCCAGCAGCGGGACAGGAGCCGCCTACGAGCAGTACTTC.

This clone has only a few counts. The chain links TRBV27 to TRBJ2-1, with 10 bases lining up with TRBD2. The length of the CDR3 is 15 residues. The trim removed 7 bases at V and 7 bases at J, leaving 10 bases unmatched. The germline V gene encodes CDR1 MNHEY and CDR2 SMNVEV (reference sequence). The CDR3 here is CASKGTGLAFNEQFF. The CDR3 bases are TGTGCCAGCAAGGGGACGGGACTAGCGTTTAATGAGCAGTTCTTC.

V usage is TRBV19 and J usage is TRBJ2-7; possibly TRBD1 for D (6 bases). The CDR3 runs 14 residues. Trimming removed 4 bases at V and 4 bases at J, with 14 bases between. CDR1 LNHDA and CDR2 SQIVND come from the germline V gene (reference sequence). The CDR3 protein is CASSRQGTAYEQYF. In DNA form, the CDR3 reads TGTGCCAGTAGTAGGCAGGGGACCGCTTACGAGCAGTACTTC. Complete variable domain (other parts from reference TRBV19 and TRBJ2-7): DGGITQSPKYLFRKEGQNVTLSCEQNLNHDAMYWYRQDPGQGLRLIYYSQIVNDFQKGDIAEGYSVSREKKESFPLTVTSAQKNPTAFYLCASSRQGTAYEQYFGPGTRLTVT.

This chain connects TRBV29-1 to TRBJ2-4; 9 bases are a match to TRBD1. The CDR3 covers 12 residues. V dropped 8 bases and J dropped 9; count of bases not matched to a gene: 8. CDR1 is SQVTM, CDR2 ANQGSEA, per germline. CDR3 in DNA: TGCAGCTACCGGACAGGGGCGGGCATTCAGTACTTC. This codes for CSYRTGAGIQYF.

The V gene is TRBV6-1, the J gene TRBJ1-1, with 9 positions matching TRBD1. CDR3 size: 14 residues. Germline CDR1 and CDR2: MNHNS and SASEGT. Germline trimming cut 2 bases from V and 10 bases from J; bases unmatched to any gene: 8. Here the CDR3 reads CASSETGTGFSAFF. CDR3 in DNA: TGTGCCAGCAGTGAAACCGGGACAGGGTTTTCAGCTTTCTTT.

This clone was picked up many times. The rearrangement uses TRBV2 and TRBJ1-1; 9 nucleotides match TRBD1. The V and J ends lost 3 bases and 4 bases, in that order; junction bases with no gene match: 6. Germline lookup yields CDR1 SNHLY and CDR2 FYNNEI. This CDR3 has 15 residues. The CDR3 sequence is CASSERTGVSTEAFF. The CDR3 coding sequence is TGTGCCAGCAGTGAGCGGACAGGGGTGTCCACTGAAGCTTTCTTT. Full variable domain (outside the CDR3, taken from reference TRBV2 and TRBJ1-1): EPEVTQTPSHQVTQMGQEVILRCVPISNHLYFYWYRQILGQKVEFLVSFYNNEISEKSEIFDDQFSVERPDGSNFTLKIRSTKLEDSAMYFCASSERTGVSTEAFFGQGTRLTVV.

The chain is built from TRBV14 and TRBJ2-1; the D is unclear. There are 13 residues in the CDR3. Germline V lookup: CDR1 SGHDN, CDR2 FVKESK. V was shortened by 0 bases and J by 9 bases, with 9 bases between the two germline ends. The CDR3, as DNA: TGTGCCAGCAGCCAAGATTCGCGCGGTGAGCAGTTCTTC. This gives the protein CASSQDSRGEQFF.

The chain carries TRBV28 and TRBJ1-3, with TRBD1 matching 7 bases. In germline, CDR1 is MDHEN, CDR2 SYDVKM. Unmatched junction bases numbered 6, after V lost 7 bases and J lost 0 bases. The CDR3 has 15 residues. CDR3: CASTVTGTSGNTIYF. In nucleotides, the CDR3 is TGTGCCAGCACCGTGACAGGGACCTCTGGAAACACCATATATTTT.

The chain links TRBV4-2 to TRBJ2-3; TRBD2 might be the D (6 bases). The CDR3 runs 14 residues. Deletions cut 0 bases from V and 6 bases from J, with 10 bases between. Per the germline V gene, CDR1 is LGHNA and CDR2 is YNFKEQ. In DNA form, the CDR3 reads TGTGCCAGCAGCCAAGATATCGGGGGTGATACGCAGTATTTT. Its protein product is CASSQDIGGDTQYF.

This clone was seen a handful of times. V gene TRBV27 combines with J gene TRBJ1-5; the D is unclear. Germline V gene lookup returns CDR1 MNHEY and CDR2 SMNVEV (reference sequence). V gave up 4 bases and J gave up 3 bases, with 10 bases separating them. The CDR3 loop spans 14 amino acids. The CDR3 coding sequence is TGTGCCAGCAGTTCCCACAGCTTCAATCAGCCCCAGCATTTT. This translates into CASSSHSFNQPQHF.

Of note for this clone: Within the sample, other DNA sequences also encode this same CDR3. The chain combines TRBV7-3 with TRBJ2-3; TRBD2 agrees at 7 bases. The J segment lost 2 bases and the V segment lost 5 bases, leaving 4 bases of the junction unmatched. CDR1 and CDR2 from the germline V gene are SGHTA and FQGTGA. The CDR3 has 14 amino acids. The CDR3 region is CASSPGGSTDTQYF. CDR3 DNA: TGTGCCAGCAGCCCGGGGGGTTCCACAGATACGCAGTATTTT.

The chain uses TRBV27 and TRBJ1-5, with D tentatively TRBD1 (5 bases). Trimming took 8 bases from V and 2 from J, leaving 22 bases between them. Germline CDR1 is MNHEY and CDR2 is SMNVEV (reference sequence). CDR3 length: 17 residues. CDR3 protein: CASPGGGPRYRNQPQHF. The CDR3 nucleotides are TGTGCCAGCCCGGGGGGAGGGCCCCGCTACCGCAATCAGCCCCAGCATTTT.

The chain uses TRBV19 and TRBJ2-7; 11 positions match TRBD2. V lost 6 bases to trimming and J lost 2 bases; unmatched junction nucleotides: 6. The germline gives CDR1 LNHDA, CDR2 SQIVND (reference sequence). The CDR3 is 15 residues long. CDR3 sequence (DNA): TGTGCCAGTAGGTTAACTAGCGGGAGTACCTACGAGCAGTACTTC. It yields the protein CASRLTSGSTYEQYF.

The V and J genes are TRBV7-8 and TRBJ2-1; D not resolved. The V and J ends lost 6 bases and 0 bases respectively, with 12 bases between them. The CDR3 contains 15 residues. CDR1 is SGHVS, CDR2 FQNEAQ, per germline. The CDR3 protein is CASRPDTSSYNEQFF. For the CDR3, the DNA is TGTGCCAGCAGACCTGACACGAGCTCCTACAATGAGCAGTTCTTC. The full variable domain, completed using reference TRBV7-8 and TRBJ2-1, is GAGVSQSPRYKVAKRGQDVALRCDPISGHVSLFWYQQALGQGPEFLTYFQNEAQLDKSGLPSDRFFAERPEGSVSTLKIQRTQQEDSAVYLCASRPDTSSYNEQFFGPGTRLTVL.

The chain recombines TRBV29-1 with TRBJ2-5; the D gene is possibly TRBD1 (7 bases). Matching the DNA end better, TRBJ2-7 makes the J call doubtful. Germline-derived CDR1 and CDR2 are SQVTM and ANQGSEA. The CDR3 totals 13 residues. The CDR3 DNA reads TGCAGCGTTACGGAGGGGGCTGCCTACGAGCAGTACTTC. Translation: CSVTEGAAYEQYF.

The chain joins TRBV6-5 to TRBJ2-3; TRBD1 matches at 10 bases. CDR3 length: 15 residues. V lost 4 bases, J lost 3 bases, and 4 bases stayed unmatched. Germline V gives CDR1 MNHEY, CDR2 SVGAGI. The CDR3 here is CASSFRTGGTDTQYF. CDR3 in DNA: TGTGCCAGCAGTTTTAGGACAGGGGGGACAGATACGCAGTATTTT.

The genes are TRBV12-5 and TRBJ2-1; D call uncertain. The V and J ends lost 6 bases and 4 bases respectively, with 4 bases between them. The length of the CDR3 is 11 residues. The germline V gene has CDR1 LGHNT and CDR2 FRNRAP. CDR3 in amino acids: CASGSYNEQFF. As DNA, the CDR3 is TGTGCTAGTGGATCTTACAATGAGCAGTTCTTC.

The rearrangement joins TRBV28 to TRBJ2-1; 8 bases fit TRBD1. V was clipped by 2 bases and J by 4 bases; unmatched bases: 4. The germline V gene encodes CDR1 MDHEN and CDR2 SYDVKM. This CDR3 has 15 residues. CDR3 sequence (DNA): TGTGCCAGCAGTTTAGAGGACAGGGCTTACAATGAGCAGTTCTTC. Encoded protein: CASSLEDRAYNEQFF. Using reference TRBV28 and TRBJ2-1 for the parts outside the CDR3, the full variable domain is DVKVTQSSRYLVKRTGEKVFLECVQDMDHENMFWYRQDPGLGLRLIYFSYDVKMKEKGDIPEGYSVSREKKERFSLILESASTNQTSMYLCASSLEDRAYNEQFFGPGTRLTVL.

The chain employs TRBV5-1 and TRBJ1-2; D perhaps matches TRBD1 (6 bases). The CDR3 covers 15 residues. V shed 1 base and J shed 5 bases, with 15 bases lying between them. Germline V gene sequence: CDR1 SGHRS, CDR2 YFSETQ. The DNA of the CDR3 is TGCGCCAGCAGCTTGTTCAGGGGATTAGAGTATGGCTACACCTTC. Translating it yields CASSLFRGLEYGYTF.

The chain is built from TRBV28 and TRBJ1-4; D is uncertain. This CDR3 has 16 residues. The V gene's germline CDR1 is MDHEN and CDR2 SYDVKM. Trimming stripped 2 bases from V and 8 bases from J, with 18 bases between. For the CDR3, the DNA is TGTGCCAGCAGTTTAGAGGCAGCGGGGTATAAGGAAAAACTGTTTTTT. Protein product: CASSLEAAGYKEKLFF.

This chain connects TRBV7-6 to TRBJ1-5; D gene uncertain. V was clipped by 0 bases and J by 5 bases, with 5 bases between them. CDR1 is SGHVS, CDR2 FNYEAQ, per germline. The CDR3 extends over 13 amino acids. The CDR3 DNA sequence: TGTGCCAGCAGCTTAGCCGGGGATCAGCCCCAGCATTTT. It encodes CASSLAGDQPQHF.

This clone was seen a handful of times. The chain employs TRBV18 and TRBJ1-1, with 7 bases fitting TRBD1. J gave up 4 bases and V 4 bases, and 12 bases lay outside the gene matches. CDR1 and CDR2 from the germline V gene are KGHSH and LQKENI. The CDR3 consists of 16 residues. The CDR3 is CASSQRSTGVGTEAFF. CDR3 DNA sequence: TGTGCCAGCTCACAAAGATCTACAGGGGTGGGCACTGAAGCTTTCTTT.

This chain uses TRBV6-1 with TRBJ2-7, with 8 bases lining up with TRBD1. The CDR3 is made up of 15 amino acids. Germline lookup yields CDR1 MNHNS and CDR2 SASEGT. V gave up 6 bases and J gave up 3 bases; unmatched junction bases: 10. CDR3 sequence reads: CASSDPGGSHYEQYF. As DNA, the CDR3 is TGTGCCAGCAGCGATCCAGGGGGCTCTCACTACGAGCAGTACTTC.

This chain uses TRBV7-9 with TRBJ2-7; the D gene is possibly TRBD2 (6 bases). Trimming pared 1 base from V and 2 bases from J, leaving 15 bases between. Germline lookup yields CDR1 SEHNR and CDR2 FQNEAQ (reference sequence). The CDR3 runs to 16 residues. This CDR3 reads CASSLVISRRAYEQYF. The CDR3 nucleotides read TGTGCCAGCAGCTTAGTAATCAGCCGGAGGGCCTACGAGCAGTACTTC.

This chain joins TRBV6-1 and TRBJ1-5, with 7 nucleotides matching TRBD1. The CDR3 has 13 residues. CDR1 and CDR2 from the germline V gene are MNHNS and SASEGT. V lost 9 bases and J lost 4; bases outside the gene matches: 6. CDR3 in DNA: TGTGCCAGTACAGGGGTAGTTAATCAGCCCCAGCATTTT. Amino acid sequence: CASTGVVNQPQHF.

The chain combines TRBV6-1 with TRBJ1-1; TRBD1 matches 9 bases. This CDR3 has 15 residues. V trimming: 5 bases; J trimming: 9 bases; junction bases outside the gene matches: 13. In germline, CDR1 is MNHNS, CDR2 SASEGT. The CDR3 here is CASSPRGTGRVKAFF. In DNA, the CDR3 is TGTGCCAGCAGTCCAAGAGGGACAGGGAGGGTTAAAGCTTTCTTT.